One and the same sample provided the 20 T cell receptor beta chains below, sequenced in a study of T cell changes during pregnancy in multiple sclerosis. Profiling relied on immunoSEQ multiplex PCR, and the TCRdb table lists in-frame clones only, not all of them. The sample has around 40,000 clones; more than 90% are singletons. Here the sequenced sample was CD4+ T cells from peripheral blood mononuclear cells, taken in the second trimester of pregnancy. The source is a female donor with multiple sclerosis, enrolled in a pregnancy study.

V is TRBV7-2 and J is TRBJ2-1; perhaps TRBD1 as D (5 bases). From germline, CDR1 is SGHTA and CDR2 FQGNSA. The CDR3 has 16 amino acids. V dropped 5 bases and J dropped 3 bases, with 17 bases sitting between them. DNA for the CDR3: TGTGCCAGCAGCCCCTTTGACAGTCACGGCTACAATGAGCAGTTCTTC. As protein: CASSPFDSHGYNEQFF.

This chain links TRBV6-5 with TRBJ1-2; 8 bases are a match to TRBD1. Unmatched junction bases numbered 8, after V lost 0 bases and J lost 8 bases. The length of the CDR3 is 15 residues. Germline lookup yields CDR1 MNHEY and CDR2 SVGAGI. CDR3 in amino acids: CASSYSTGGRRGYTF. The CDR3 region has the DNA TGTGCCAGCAGTTACTCTACAGGGGGAAGAAGGGGCTACACCTTC.

This chain connects TRBV20-1 to TRBJ2-3; weak D call: TRBD1 (5 bases). V was shortened by 6 bases and J by 8 bases, with 12 bases between the two germline ends. This CDR3 comprises 11 residues. CDR1 DFQATT and CDR2 SNEGSKA come from the germline V gene (reference sequence). The CDR3, as DNA: TGCAGTGCAAAGGGGCCTGGTACGCAGTATTTT. Protein: CSAKGPGTQYF.

This sequence joins TRBV7-9 and TRBJ1-1, with unresolved D. V was pared by 5 bases and J by 2 bases, with 15 bases between. The CDR3 spans 15 residues. The germline V gene has CDR1 SEHNR and CDR2 FQNEAQ (reference sequence). DNA for the CDR3: TGTGCCAGCAGCCTGTCGAACGGGGTTAACACTGAAGCTTTCTTT. It translates to CASSLSNGVNTEAFF. Full variable domain (outside the CDR3, taken from reference TRBV7-9 and TRBJ1-1): DTGVSQNPRHKITKRGQNVTFRCDPISEHNRLYWYRQTLGQGPEFLTYFQNEAQLEKSRLLSDRFSAERPKGSFSTLEIQRTEQGDSAMYLCASSLSNGVNTEAFFGQGTRLTVV.

J is TRBJ1-3 and V is TRBV6-5; D gene unclear. Trimming took off 7 bases at V and 0 bases at J, with 10 bases between the two ends. Germline V lookup: CDR1 MNHEY, CDR2 SVGAGI. This CDR3 spans 14 amino acids. The CDR3 reads CASIHSGSGNTIYF. The DNA for the CDR3 is TGTGCCAGCATCCACTCTGGCTCTGGAAACACCATATATTTT.

This chain connects TRBV6-5 to TRBJ2-2, with 8 bases identical to TRBD1. CDR3 length equals 15 residues. Unmatched junction bases numbered 4, after V lost 5 bases and J lost 2 bases. Per the germline V gene, CDR1 is MNHEY and CDR2 is SVGAGI. CDR3 in amino acids: CASSPGQGNTGELFF. In nucleotides, the CDR3 is TGTGCCAGCAGTCCAGGACAGGGAAACACCGGGGAGCTGTTTTTT.

This rearrangement joins TRBV27 to TRBJ1-5; D is undetermined. The CDR3 spans 12 residues. Germline CDR1 and CDR2: MNHEY and SMNVEV (reference sequence). V lost 3 bases to trimming and J lost 5 bases, with 5 bases between them. This chain's CDR3 is CASSFPDQPQHF. The CDR3 DNA sequence: TGTGCCAGCAGTTTCCCAGATCAGCCCCAGCATTTT.

As for this clone: Other DNA sequences of this sample code for an identical CDR3. The CDR3 DNA sequence: TGTGCCAGCAGTGAGGACGGAGGCTCTGGAAACACCATATATTTT. Its protein is CASSEDGGSGNTIYF. The chain joins TRBV6-1 to TRBJ1-3, with D hard to call. This CDR3 comprises 15 residues. The V gene's germline CDR1 is MNHNS and CDR2 SASEGT. The V and J ends lost 3 bases and 0 bases respectively, with 9 bases between them.

The chain recombines TRBV2 with TRBJ2-7; perhaps TRBD1 as D (5 bases). The V gene's germline CDR1 is SNHLY and CDR2 FYNNEI. The CDR3 spans 13 residues. The germline V and J ends were trimmed by 7 bases and 2 bases, with 12 bases remaining between them. The CDR3 loop is CASKAGNTYEQYF. CDR3 bases: TGTGCCAGCAAAGCAGGGAACACCTACGAGCAGTACTTC.

The chain is built from TRBV11-3 and TRBJ1-3; D call uncertain. The germline V gene has CDR1 SGHNT and CDR2 YENEEA. Trimming pared 8 bases from V and 4 bases from J, leaving 15 bases between. The CDR3 has 14 residues. The CDR3: CASHGEQGGNTIYF. The CDR3 DNA follows: TGTGCCAGCCACGGGGAGCAAGGAGGAAACACCATATATTTT. Full variable domain (remainder filled in from reference TRBV11-3 and TRBJ1-3): EAGVVQSPRYKIIEKKQPVAFWCNPISGHNTLYWYLQNLGQGPELLIRYENEEAVDDSQLPKDRFSAERLKGVDSTLKIQPAELGDSAVYLCASHGEQGGNTIYFGEGSWLTVV.

V is TRBV7-3 and J is TRBJ2-3; TRBD2 matches at 9 bases. This CDR3 has 15 amino acids. The V segment lost 4 bases and the J segment 1 base; nucleotides outside the gene matches: 3. Germline V lookup: CDR1 SGHTA, CDR2 FQGTGA. This chain's CDR3 is CASSSRLAGTDTQYF. The CDR3 coding sequence is TGTGCCAGCAGCTCGAGACTAGCGGGCACAGATACGCAGTATTTT.

This sequence joins TRBV11-2 and TRBJ1-2, with D perhaps matching TRBD1 (6 bases). The CDR3 totals 13 residues. Looked up from germline, CDR1 is SGHAT and CDR2 is FQNNGV. Trimming removed 1 base at V and 7 bases at J, with 10 bases between. The CDR3 is CASSLGRGGGYTF. The CDR3 DNA sequence: TGTGCCAGCAGCTTAGGCAGGGGTGGTGGCTACACCTTC.

This chain uses TRBV4-2 with TRBJ2-5, with D tentatively TRBD1 (5 bases). The V end lost 4 bases, the J end lost 3 bases, and 15 bases lay between the germline ends. This CDR3 is built from 15 residues. Germline-derived CDR1 and CDR2 are LGHNA and YNFKEQ. CDR3 residues: CASSPTGAGKETQYF. Written as DNA, the CDR3 is TGTGCCAGCAGCCCAACAGGAGCAGGCAAAGAGACCCAGTACTTC.

V is TRBV25-1 and J is TRBJ2-3, with 10 bases aligning to TRBD1. Germline CDR1 is MGHDK and CDR2 is SYGVNS. CDR3 size: 14 residues. The J segment lost 3 bases and the V segment lost 8 bases, leaving 5 bases of the junction unmatched. This CDR3 is CASSRTGGTDTQYF. The CDR3 bases are TGTGCCAGCTCACGGACAGGGGGTACAGATACGCAGTATTTT.

This sequence joins TRBV7-3 and TRBJ1-2; TRBD1 aligns across 10 bases. V trimming: 0 bases; J trimming: 5 bases; junction bases outside the gene matches: 6. The CDR3 is 16 residues long. Germline V gene lookup returns CDR1 SGHTA and CDR2 FQGTGA. The CDR3: CASSLTRDRGGYGYTF. The CDR3 DNA reads as TGTGCCAGCAGCTTAACGCGGGACAGGGGAGGATATGGCTACACCTTC.

The chain combines TRBV5-1 with TRBJ1-1; 7 bases are shared with TRBD1. Germline CDR1 and CDR2: SGHRS and YFSETQ. The V and J ends lost 4 bases and 4 bases, in that order; junction bases with no gene match: 10. This CDR3 spans 15 amino acids. CDR3 protein: CASSPNRGWVTEAFF. As DNA, the CDR3 is TGCGCCAGCAGCCCAAACAGGGGCTGGGTCACTGAAGCTTTCTTT.

V usage is TRBV6-1 and J usage is TRBJ2-5; no clear D gene. Germline assignment: CDR1 MNHNS and CDR2 SASEGT. This CDR3 contains 12 residues. Trimming removed 8 bases at V and 5 bases at J, with 12 bases between. The DNA for the CDR3 is TGTGCCAGCTCCCTGAATGAGGAGACCCAGTACTTC. Its protein is CASSLNEETQYF.

This sequence joins TRBV29-1 and TRBJ2-1; TRBD1 is a possible D gene (6 bases). The V gene lost 5 bases and the J gene lost 0 bases, with 20 bases spanning the gap. From germline, CDR1 is SQVTM and CDR2 ANQGSEA. The CDR3 loop spans 17 amino acids. The CDR3 DNA is TGCAGCGTTTCCTCAGGGGACCATAGGAGCTCCTACAATGAGCAGTTCTTC. Translation: CSVSSGDHRSSYNEQFF.

This chain joins TRBV6-1 and TRBJ2-5; 10 bases fit TRBD1. The CDR3 consists of 14 residues. Trimming took 5 bases from V and 3 from J; bases not matched to a gene: 3. Germline loops: CDR1 MNHNS, CDR2 SASEGT. CDR3 loop: CASSSGTGEETQYF. DNA of the CDR3: TGTGCCAGCAGTTCCGGGACAGGGGAAGAGACCCAGTACTTC.

V gene TRBV11-2 combines with J gene TRBJ1-3; maybe TRBD1 (5 bases). This CDR3 is 17 amino acids long. Germline V gene lookup returns CDR1 SGHAT and CDR2 FQNNGV. Trimming stripped 7 bases from V and 0 bases from J, with 19 bases between. CDR3: CASNKRTSGNSGNTIYF. CDR3 coding DNA: TGTGCCAGCAACAAACGGACATCAGGGAACTCTGGAAACACCATATATTTT. Filled out from reference TRBV11-2 and TRBJ1-3, the complete variable domain reads EAGVAQSPRYKIIEKRQSVAFWCNPISGHATLYWYQQILGQGPKLLIQFQNNGVVDDSQLPKDRFSAERLKGVDSTLKIQPAKLEDSAVYLCASNKRTSGNSGNTIYFGEGSWLTVV.